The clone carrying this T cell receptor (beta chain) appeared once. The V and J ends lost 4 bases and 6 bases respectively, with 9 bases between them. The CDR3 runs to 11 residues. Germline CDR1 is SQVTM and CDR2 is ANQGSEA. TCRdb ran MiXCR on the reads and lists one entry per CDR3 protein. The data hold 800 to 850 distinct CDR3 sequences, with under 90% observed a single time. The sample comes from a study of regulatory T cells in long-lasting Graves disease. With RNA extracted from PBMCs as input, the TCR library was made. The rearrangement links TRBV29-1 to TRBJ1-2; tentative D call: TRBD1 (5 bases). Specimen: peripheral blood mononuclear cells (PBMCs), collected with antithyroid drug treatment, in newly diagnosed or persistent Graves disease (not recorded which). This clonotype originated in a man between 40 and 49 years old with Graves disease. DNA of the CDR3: TGCAGCGTTGCAGGGAGGGATGGCTACACCTTC. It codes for CSVAGRDGYTF.